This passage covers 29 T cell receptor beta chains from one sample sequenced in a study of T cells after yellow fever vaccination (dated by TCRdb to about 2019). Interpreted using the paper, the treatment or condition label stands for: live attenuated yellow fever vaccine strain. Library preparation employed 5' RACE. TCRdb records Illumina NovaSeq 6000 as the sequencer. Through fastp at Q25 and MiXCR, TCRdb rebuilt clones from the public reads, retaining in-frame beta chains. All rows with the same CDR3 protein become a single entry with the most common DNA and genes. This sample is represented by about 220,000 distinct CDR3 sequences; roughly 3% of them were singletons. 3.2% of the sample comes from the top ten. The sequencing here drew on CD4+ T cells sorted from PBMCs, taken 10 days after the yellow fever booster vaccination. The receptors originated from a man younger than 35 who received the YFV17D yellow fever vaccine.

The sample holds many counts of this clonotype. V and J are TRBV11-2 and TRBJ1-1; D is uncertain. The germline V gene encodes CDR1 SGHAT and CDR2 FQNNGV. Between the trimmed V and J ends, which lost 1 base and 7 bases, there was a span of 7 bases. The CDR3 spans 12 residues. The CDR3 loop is CASSLVQHEAFF. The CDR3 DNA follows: TGTGCCAGCAGCTTAGTCCAGCATGAAGCTTTCTTT.

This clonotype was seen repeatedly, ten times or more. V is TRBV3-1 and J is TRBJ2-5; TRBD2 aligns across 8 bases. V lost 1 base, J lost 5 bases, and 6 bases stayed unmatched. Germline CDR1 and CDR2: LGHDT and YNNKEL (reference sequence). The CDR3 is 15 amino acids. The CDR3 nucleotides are TGTGCCAGCAGCCAAGGCCGGACTAGCTGGGAGACCCAGTACTTC. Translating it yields CASSQGRTSWETQYF.

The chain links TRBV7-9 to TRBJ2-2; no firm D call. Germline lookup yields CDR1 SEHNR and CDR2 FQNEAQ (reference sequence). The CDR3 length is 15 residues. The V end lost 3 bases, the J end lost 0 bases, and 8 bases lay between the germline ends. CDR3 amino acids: CASSFPLANTGELFF. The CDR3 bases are TGTGCCAGCAGCTTCCCCCTCGCGAACACCGGGGAGCTGTTTTTT.

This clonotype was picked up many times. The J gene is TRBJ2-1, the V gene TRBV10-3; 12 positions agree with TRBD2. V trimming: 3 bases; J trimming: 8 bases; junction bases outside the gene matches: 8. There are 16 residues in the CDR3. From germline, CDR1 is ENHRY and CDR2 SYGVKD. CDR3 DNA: TGTGCCATCAGTGACCGACTAGCGGGGGTAGGGGATGAGCAGTTCTTC. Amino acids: CAISDRLAGVGDEQFF.

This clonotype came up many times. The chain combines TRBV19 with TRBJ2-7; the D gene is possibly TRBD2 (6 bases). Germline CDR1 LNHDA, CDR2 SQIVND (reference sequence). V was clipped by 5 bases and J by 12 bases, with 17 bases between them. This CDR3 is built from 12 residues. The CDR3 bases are TGTGCCAGTAGTGTCAGTCGCGGAGGGCTGTACTTC. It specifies CASSVSRGGLYF.

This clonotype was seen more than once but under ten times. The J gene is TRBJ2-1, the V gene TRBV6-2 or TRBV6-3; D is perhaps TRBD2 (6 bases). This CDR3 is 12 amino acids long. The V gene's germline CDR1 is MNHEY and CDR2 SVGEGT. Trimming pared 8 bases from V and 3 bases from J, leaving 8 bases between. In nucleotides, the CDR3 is TGTGCCAGCGGGACTCACTACAATGAGCAGTTCTTC. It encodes CASGTHYNEQFF.

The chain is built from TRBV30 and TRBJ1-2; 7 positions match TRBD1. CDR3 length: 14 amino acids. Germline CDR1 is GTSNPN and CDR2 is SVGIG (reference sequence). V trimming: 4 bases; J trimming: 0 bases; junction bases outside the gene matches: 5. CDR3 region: CAWTEGATNYGYTF. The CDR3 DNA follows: TGTGCCTGGACAGAGGGGGCAACTAACTATGGCTACACCTTC. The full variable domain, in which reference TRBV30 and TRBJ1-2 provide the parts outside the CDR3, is SQTIHQWPATLVQPVGSPLSLECTVEGTSNPNLYWYRQAAGRGLQLLFYSVGIGQISSEVPQNLSASRPQDRQFILSSKKLLLSDSGFYLCAWTEGATNYGYTFGSGTRLTVV.

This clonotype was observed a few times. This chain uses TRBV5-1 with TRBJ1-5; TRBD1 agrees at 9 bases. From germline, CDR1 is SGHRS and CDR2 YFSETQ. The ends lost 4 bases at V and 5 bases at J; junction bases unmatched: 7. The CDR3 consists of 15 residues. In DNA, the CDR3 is TGCGCCAGCAGCCCCGGGGACAGGGCGTATCAGCCCCAGCATTTT. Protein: CASSPGDRAYQPQHF.

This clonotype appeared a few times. Written as DNA, the CDR3 is TGTGCCAGCAGTGGGGAGGCAGGGTCCATCGATGAGCAGTTCTTC. This translates into CASSGEAGSIDEQFF. The V gene is TRBV2, the J gene TRBJ2-1; possibly TRBD2 for D (6 bases). This CDR3 is 15 amino acids long. CDR1 SNHLY and CDR2 FYNNEI come from the germline V gene. Between the trimmed V and J ends, which lost 4 bases and 8 bases, there was a span of 18 bases.

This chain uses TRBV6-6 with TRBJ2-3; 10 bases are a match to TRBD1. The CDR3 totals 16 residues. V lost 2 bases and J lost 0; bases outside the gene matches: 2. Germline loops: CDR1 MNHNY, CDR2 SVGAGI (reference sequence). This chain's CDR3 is CASSYRQGASTDTQYF. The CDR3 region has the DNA TGTGCCAGCAGTTACAGACAGGGGGCGAGCACAGATACGCAGTATTTT.

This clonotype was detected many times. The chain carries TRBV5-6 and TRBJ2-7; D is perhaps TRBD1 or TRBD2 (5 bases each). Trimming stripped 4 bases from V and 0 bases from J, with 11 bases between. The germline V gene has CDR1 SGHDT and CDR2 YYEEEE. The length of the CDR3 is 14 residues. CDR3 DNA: TGTGCCAGCAGCACCCGGGACGGCTCCTACGAGCAGTACGTC. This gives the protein CASSTRDGSYEQYV.

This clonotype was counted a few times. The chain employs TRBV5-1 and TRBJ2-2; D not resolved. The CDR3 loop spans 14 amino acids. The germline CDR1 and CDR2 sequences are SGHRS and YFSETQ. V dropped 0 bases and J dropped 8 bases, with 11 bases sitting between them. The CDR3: CASSLEGLGGELFF. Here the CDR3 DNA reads TGCGCCAGCAGCTTGGAAGGTCTCGGGGGGGAGCTGTTTTTT.

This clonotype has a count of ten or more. In DNA form, the CDR3 reads TGTGCCAGCAGTTTAGGAGACAGGGGTTGGACAGATACGCAGTATTTT. Amino acids: CASSLGDRGWTDTQYF. The chain carries TRBV12-3 or TRBV12-4 and TRBJ2-3; 8 bases fit TRBD1. The CDR3 loop spans 16 amino acids. Trimming at V came to 1 base and at J to 3 bases, leaving 6 bases not matched to a gene.

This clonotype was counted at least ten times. The CDR3 DNA follows: TGCAGTGCTAGGTCCCTCCGGGGGACTAGCGGGAATGAGCAGTTCTTC. This codes for CSARSLRGTSGNEQFF. The chain is built from TRBV20-1 and TRBJ2-1; TRBD2 agrees at 12 bases. CDR1 DFQATT and CDR2 SNEGSKA come from the germline V gene (reference sequence). With 3 bases clipped from V and 7 bases from J, the junction kept 10 bases outside the gene matches. CDR3 length equals 16 residues.

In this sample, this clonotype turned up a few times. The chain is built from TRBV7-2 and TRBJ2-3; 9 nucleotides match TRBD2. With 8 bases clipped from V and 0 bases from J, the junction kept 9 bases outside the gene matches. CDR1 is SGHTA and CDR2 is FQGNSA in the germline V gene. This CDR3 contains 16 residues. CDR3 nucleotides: TGTGCCAGCGGCGGAAGCGGGGGGCTCAGCACAGATACGCAGTATTTT. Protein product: CASGGSGGLSTDTQYF.

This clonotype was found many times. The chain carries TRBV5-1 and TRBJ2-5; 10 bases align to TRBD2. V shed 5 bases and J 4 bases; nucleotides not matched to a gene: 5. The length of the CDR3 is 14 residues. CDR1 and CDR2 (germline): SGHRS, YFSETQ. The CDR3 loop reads CASRDPSGGETQYF. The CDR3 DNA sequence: TGCGCCAGCAGAGATCCTAGCGGGGGAGAGACCCAGTACTTC.

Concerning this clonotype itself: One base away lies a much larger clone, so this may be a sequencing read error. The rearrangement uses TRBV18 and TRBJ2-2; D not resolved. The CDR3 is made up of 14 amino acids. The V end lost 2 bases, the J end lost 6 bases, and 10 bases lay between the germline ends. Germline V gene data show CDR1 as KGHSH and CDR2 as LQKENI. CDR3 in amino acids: CASSPLERAGELFF. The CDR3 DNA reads TGTGCCAGCTCACCATTGGAGCGCGCCGGGGAGCTGTTTTTT.

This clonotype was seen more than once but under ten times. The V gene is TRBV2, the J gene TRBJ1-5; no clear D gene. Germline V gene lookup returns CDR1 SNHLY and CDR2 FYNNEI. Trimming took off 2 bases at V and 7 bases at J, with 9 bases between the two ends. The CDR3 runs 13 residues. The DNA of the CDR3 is TGTGCCAGCAGTGAATCTACGGTGCAGCCCCAGCATTTT. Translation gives CASSESTVQPQHF.

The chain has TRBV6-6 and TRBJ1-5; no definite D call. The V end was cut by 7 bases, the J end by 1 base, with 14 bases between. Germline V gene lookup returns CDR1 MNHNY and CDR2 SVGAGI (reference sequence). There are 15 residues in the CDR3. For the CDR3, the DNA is TGTGCCAGCAAGTCCCCTGCGGGGAGCAATCAGCCCCAGCATTTT. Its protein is CASKSPAGSNQPQHF.

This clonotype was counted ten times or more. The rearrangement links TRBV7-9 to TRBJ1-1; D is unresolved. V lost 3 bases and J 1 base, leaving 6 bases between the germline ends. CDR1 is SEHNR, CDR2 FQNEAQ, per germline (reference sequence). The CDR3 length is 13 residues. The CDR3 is CASSFTQNTEAFF. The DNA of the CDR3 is TGTGCCAGCAGCTTTACACAGAACACTGAAGCTTTCTTT.

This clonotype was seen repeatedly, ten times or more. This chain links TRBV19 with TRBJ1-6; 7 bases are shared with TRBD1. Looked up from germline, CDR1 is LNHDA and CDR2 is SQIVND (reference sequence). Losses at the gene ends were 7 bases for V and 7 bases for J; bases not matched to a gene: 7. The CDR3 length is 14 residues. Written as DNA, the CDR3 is TGTGCCAGTAACAGGGGACAGAAAAATTCACCCCTCCACTTT. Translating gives CASNRGQKNSPLHF. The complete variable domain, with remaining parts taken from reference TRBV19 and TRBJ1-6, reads DGGITQSPKYLFRKEGQNVTLSCEQNLNHDAMYWYRQDPGQGLRLIYYSQIVNDFQKGDIAEGYSVSREKKESFPLTVTSAQKNPTAFYLCASNRGQKNSPLHFGNGTRLTVT.

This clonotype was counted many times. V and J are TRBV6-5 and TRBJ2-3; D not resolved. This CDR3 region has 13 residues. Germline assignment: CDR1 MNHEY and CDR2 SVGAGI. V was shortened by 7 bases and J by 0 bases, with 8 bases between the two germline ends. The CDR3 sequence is CASIQPSTDTQYF. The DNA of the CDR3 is TGTGCCAGCATCCAACCTAGCACAGATACGCAGTATTTT.

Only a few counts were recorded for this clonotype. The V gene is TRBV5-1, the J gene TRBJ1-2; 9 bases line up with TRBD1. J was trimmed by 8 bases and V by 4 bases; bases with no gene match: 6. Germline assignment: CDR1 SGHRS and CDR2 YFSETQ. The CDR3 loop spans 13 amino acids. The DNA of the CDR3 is TGCGCCAGCAGCCTGACAGGGGGGATAGGCTACACCTTC. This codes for CASSLTGGIGYTF.

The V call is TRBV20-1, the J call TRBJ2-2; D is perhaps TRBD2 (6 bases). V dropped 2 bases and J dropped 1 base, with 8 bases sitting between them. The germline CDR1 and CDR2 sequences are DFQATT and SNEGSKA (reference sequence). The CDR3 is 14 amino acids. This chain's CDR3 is CSARWRGNTGELFF. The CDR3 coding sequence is TGCAGTGCTAGATGGCGGGGGAACACCGGGGAGCTGTTTTTT.

The CDR3 nucleotides are TGTGCCAGCAGCGTTCGTCCGGGACTAGCGCGAGATACGCAGTATTTT. Its translation is CASSVRPGLARDTQYF. The genes are TRBV9 and TRBJ2-3; TRBD2 agrees at 10 bases. With V trimmed by 2 bases and J by 5 bases, 8 bases remained unmatched. Germline CDR1 SGDLS, CDR2 YYNGEE. This CDR3 has 16 residues.

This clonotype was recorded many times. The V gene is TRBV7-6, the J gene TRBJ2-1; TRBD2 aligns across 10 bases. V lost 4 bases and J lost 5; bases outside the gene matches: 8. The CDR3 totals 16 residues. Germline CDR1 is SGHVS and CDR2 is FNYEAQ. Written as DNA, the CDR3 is TGTGCCAGCAGCTCTCGACTAGCGGGCGGGGACAATGAGCAGTTCTTC. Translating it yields CASSSRLAGGDNEQFF.

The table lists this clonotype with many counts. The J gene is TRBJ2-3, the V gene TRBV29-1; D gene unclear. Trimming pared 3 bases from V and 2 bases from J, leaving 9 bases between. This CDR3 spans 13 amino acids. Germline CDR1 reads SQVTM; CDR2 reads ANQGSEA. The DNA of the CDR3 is TGCAGCGTTGAGCCCCAGTTCACAGATACGCAGTATTTT. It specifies CSVEPQFTDTQYF.

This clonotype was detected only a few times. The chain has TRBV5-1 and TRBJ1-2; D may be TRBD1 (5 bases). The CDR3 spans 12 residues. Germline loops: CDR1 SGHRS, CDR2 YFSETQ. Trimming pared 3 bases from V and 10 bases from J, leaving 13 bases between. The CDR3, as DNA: TGCGCCAGCAGCTCCCAAGACAGTGCCTACACCTTC. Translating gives CASSSQDSAYTF.

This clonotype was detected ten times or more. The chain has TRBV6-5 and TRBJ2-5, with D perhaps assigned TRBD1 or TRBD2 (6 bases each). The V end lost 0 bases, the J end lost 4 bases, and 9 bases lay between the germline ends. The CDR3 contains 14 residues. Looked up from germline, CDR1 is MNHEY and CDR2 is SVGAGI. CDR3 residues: CASSYSRGVETQYF. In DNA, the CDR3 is TGTGCCAGCAGTTACTCGAGGGGGGTAGAGACCCAGTACTTC.